Below, 23 T cell receptor beta chains from the same sample are listed, as sequenced in a study of blood T cell repertoires in COVID-19. Only in-frame clones appear in the TCRdb table, and some are missing; sequencing was by immunoSEQ multiplex PCR. The sample holds 95,000 to 150,000 clones, roughly 90% seen once. Sequences were obtained from peripheral blood. The receptors come from a woman older than 75 with acute or convalescent COVID-19.

The V gene is TRBV2, the J gene TRBJ2-1; D perhaps matches TRBD1 (6 bases). Trimming cost V 6 bases and J 1 base, with 10 bases left between them. There are 14 residues in the CDR3. CDR1 SNHLY and CDR2 FYNNEI come from the germline V gene. CDR3 in amino acids: CASSVRGSYNEQFF. The CDR3 coding sequence is TGTGCCAGCAGCGTAAGGGGGTCCTACAATGAGCAGTTCTTC.

CDR3 in amino acids: CASSLSPPGLAGENEQFF. CDR3 in DNA: TGTGCCAGCAGCTTAAGCCCCCCAGGACTAGCGGGAGAGAATGAGCAGTTCTTC. The chain employs TRBV7-3 and TRBJ2-1; TRBD2 matches at 13 bases. The length of the CDR3 is 18 residues. Germline CDR1 reads SGHTA; CDR2 reads FQGTGA. J was trimmed by 7 bases and V by 1 base; bases with no gene match: 10.

The V call is TRBV28, the J call TRBJ2-7, with TRBD1 matching 10 bases. Trimming removed 5 bases from V and 6 bases from J; junction bases left unmatched: 4. CDR1 and CDR2 (germline): MDHEN, SYDVKM. The CDR3 is made up of 13 amino acids. The CDR3 sequence: CASSLRTGGEQYF. DNA of the CDR3: TGTGCCAGCAGTCTAAGGACAGGGGGCGAGCAGTACTTC.

The CDR3, as DNA: TGTGCCAGCGTCGGGACAGGGTTCTACGAGCAGTACTTC. It codes for CASVGTGFYEQYF. The genes are TRBV28 and TRBJ2-7; the match to TRBD1 covers 9 bases. Looked up from germline, CDR1 is MDHEN and CDR2 is SYDVKM. This CDR3 comprises 13 residues. V lost 8 bases, J lost 3 bases, and 5 bases stayed unmatched.

Here the CDR3 DNA reads TGTGCCAGCAGCCCTGGGACAATGAATGAGCAGTTCTTC. This codes for CASSPGTMNEQFF. The chain joins TRBV9 to TRBJ2-1; maybe TRBD1 (6 bases). There are 13 residues in the CDR3. Germline V gene data show CDR1 as SGDLS and CDR2 as YYNGEE. V gave up 4 bases and J gave up 7 bases, with 12 bases separating them.

The chain carries TRBV6-5 and TRBJ1-1; 8 bases agree with TRBD1. J lost 8 bases, V lost 6 bases, and 8 bases had no gene match. In germline, CDR1 is MNHEY, CDR2 SVGAGI. The CDR3 loop spans 13 amino acids. The CDR3 bases are TGTGCCAGCAGCCGACAGGGGTTTGGGGAAGCTTTCTTT. This codes for CASSRQGFGEAFF.

The V call is TRBV6-2 or TRBV6-3, the J call TRBJ2-3, with 8 bases aligning to TRBD2. This CDR3 has 15 residues. With V trimmed by 4 bases and J by 6 bases, 9 bases remained unmatched. The germline V gene encodes CDR1 MNHEY and CDR2 SVGEGT. The CDR3: CASSSTSGPGDTQYF. Written as DNA, the CDR3 is TGTGCCAGCAGTTCCACTAGCGGCCCCGGGGATACGCAGTATTTT.

As to this clone: Additional DNA sequences in this sample encode the identical CDR3. The J gene is TRBJ1-1, the V gene TRBV27; D remains unclear. V was cut by 1 base and J by 2 bases, with 8 bases left in between. The CDR3 sequence is 14 residues long. Germline lookup yields CDR1 MNHEY and CDR2 SMNVEV (reference sequence). CDR3 region: CASSLWPLNTEAFF. CDR3 in DNA: TGTGCCAGCAGTTTATGGCCGTTAAACACTGAAGCTTTCTTT.

This clone was seen a single time. The chain employs TRBV5-5 and TRBJ2-3, with 7 positions matching TRBD2. The CDR3 runs 13 residues. V was clipped by 6 bases and J by 5 bases; unmatched bases: 6. Germline-derived CDR1 and CDR2 are SGHKS and YYEKEE (reference sequence). The chain's CDR3 is CASTRTGGDTQYF. Here the CDR3 DNA reads TGTGCCAGCACCCGAACGGGAGGAGATACGCAGTATTTT.

The chain has TRBV11-2 and TRBJ1-1, with D possibly TRBD1 on 6 matching bases. Trimming stripped 0 bases from V and 5 bases from J, with 13 bases between. CDR3 size: 15 residues. Germline assignment: CDR1 SGHAT and CDR2 FQNNGV. The CDR3 DNA reads TGTGCCAGCAGCTTAGAAGGCACAGGGAGTACTGAAGCTTTCTTT. This codes for CASSLEGTGSTEAFF.

The chain has TRBV5-1 and TRBJ1-6, with 8 bases identical to TRBD1. V lost 2 bases to trimming and J lost 3 bases; unmatched junction nucleotides: 7. CDR1 and CDR2 from the germline V gene are SGHRS and YFSETQ. CDR3 length equals 17 residues. CDR3 sequence reads: CASSFGAGGYYNSPLHF. In nucleotides, the CDR3 is TGCGCCAGCAGCTTCGGGGCAGGGGGCTACTATAATTCACCCCTCCACTTT.

Concerning this clone: The sample has other DNA sequences that encode this CDR3 too. The chain is built from TRBV4-3 and TRBJ1-5; 9 bases align to TRBD1. The CDR3 is 16 amino acids. CDR1 and CDR2 from the germline V gene are LGHNA and YSLEER. Losses at the gene ends were 0 bases for V and 4 bases for J; bases not matched to a gene: 4. Here the CDR3 reads CASSQERTGANQPQHF. Here the CDR3 DNA reads TGCGCCAGCAGCCAAGAAAGGACAGGGGCAAATCAGCCCCAGCATTTT.

V usage is TRBV9 and J usage is TRBJ2-1; 13 bases are shared with TRBD2. The CDR3 runs to 17 residues. J lost 4 bases, V lost 4 bases, and 8 bases had no gene match. Germline CDR1 reads SGDLS; CDR2 reads YYNGEE. CDR3 residues: CASSPRTSGSGYNEQFF. DNA for the CDR3: TGTGCCAGCAGCCCGCGGACTAGCGGGAGTGGTTACAATGAGCAGTTCTTC.

This chain connects TRBV27 to TRBJ2-1; 7 positions match TRBD2. The CDR3 sequence is 15 residues long. Germline lookup yields CDR1 MNHEY and CDR2 SMNVEV (reference sequence). Losses at the gene ends were 3 bases for V and 2 bases for J; bases not matched to a gene: 4. The CDR3: CASSLGGRAYNEQFF. The CDR3 DNA reads TGTGCCAGCAGTTTGGGGGGGAGGGCCTACAATGAGCAGTTCTTC.

V is TRBV25-1 and J is TRBJ1-1, with 7 nucleotides matching TRBD1. Germline trimming cut 7 bases from V and 2 bases from J; bases unmatched to any gene: 10. The CDR3 length is 15 residues. In germline, CDR1 is MGHDK, CDR2 SYGVNS. Here the CDR3 reads CASNRGGAINTEAFF. CDR3 nucleotides: TGTGCCAGCAACCGAGGGGGCGCGATAAACACTGAAGCTTTCTTT.

The genes are TRBV27 and TRBJ2-1, with D tentatively TRBD2 (5 bases). V lost 0 bases and J 4 bases, leaving 16 bases between the germline ends. The CDR3 sequence is 17 residues long. Per germline, CDR1 MNHEY and CDR2 SMNVEV (reference sequence). The CDR3 sequence: CASSLSTRSGEYNEQFF. The DNA of the CDR3 is TGTGCCAGCAGTTTATCCACCAGAAGCGGAGAATACAATGAGCAGTTCTTC.

The chain carries TRBV5-4 and TRBJ1-1, with 11 positions matching TRBD1. The ends lost 5 bases at V and 5 bases at J; junction bases unmatched: 8. The germline V gene has CDR1 SGHNT and CDR2 YYREEE (reference sequence). The CDR3 totals 15 residues. CDR3 residues: CASSYPGQGGTEAFF. The CDR3 region has the DNA TGTGCCAGCAGTTACCCGGGACAGGGGGGAACTGAAGCTTTCTTT.

The sample holds a few counts of this clone. The rearrangement links TRBV4-1 to TRBJ1-2; D remains ambiguous. Trimming took off 2 bases at V and 8 bases at J, with 12 bases between the two ends. Germline CDR1 MGHRA, CDR2 YSYEKL. The CDR3 is 13 residues long. The CDR3: CASSQSNSYGYTF. In DNA form, the CDR3 reads TGCGCCAGCAGCCAATCCAACAGTTACGGCTACACCTTC.

This chain connects TRBV25-1 to TRBJ1-6; 7 positions match TRBD1. CDR1 is MGHDK, CDR2 SYGVNS, per germline. The trim removed 5 bases at V and 8 bases at J, leaving 9 bases unmatched. This CDR3 spans 15 amino acids. This chain's CDR3 is CASSLPQGSHSPLHF. The CDR3 bases are TGTGCCAGCAGTCTTCCACAGGGGTCACATTCACCCCTCCACTTT.

The chain has TRBV9 and TRBJ2-3; D perhaps matches TRBD1 (6 bases). Deletions cut 1 base from V and 0 bases from J, with 6 bases between. From germline, CDR1 is SGDLS and CDR2 YYNGEE. The CDR3 length is 14 residues. This CDR3 is CASSVRGSTDTQYF. DNA of the CDR3: TGTGCCAGCAGCGTAAGGGGGAGCACAGATACGCAGTATTTT. The full variable domain, rest sourced from reference TRBV9 and TRBJ2-3, is DSGVTQTPKHLITATGQRVTLRCSPRSGDLSVYWYQQSLDQGLQFLIQYYNGEERAKGNILERFSAQQFPDLHSELNLSSLELGDSALYFCASSVRGSTDTQYFGPGTRLTVL.

The V and J genes are TRBV5-1 and TRBJ2-1; TRBD2 is a possible D gene (6 bases). The V end lost 4 bases, the J end lost 0 bases, and 11 bases lay between the germline ends. This CDR3 has 15 amino acids. From germline, CDR1 is SGHRS and CDR2 YFSETQ. The CDR3 region is CASSRDWGSYNEQFF. The CDR3 nucleotides are TGCGCCAGCAGCCGGGACTGGGGCTCCTACAATGAGCAGTTCTTC.

The chain has TRBV5-1 and TRBJ2-2; 8 bases fit TRBD1. CDR3 size: 19 residues. With V trimmed by 4 bases and J by 5 bases, 19 bases remained unmatched. The germline V gene encodes CDR1 SGHRS and CDR2 YFSETQ. CDR3 region: CASSEYNLPDRGWTGELFF. DNA for the CDR3: TGCGCCAGCAGCGAATACAACCTCCCCGACAGGGGATGGACCGGGGAGCTGTTTTTT.

The chain recombines TRBV6-5 with TRBJ2-3; 8 bases fit TRBD2. V dropped 0 bases and J dropped 6; count of bases not matched to a gene: 8. CDR1 and CDR2 from the germline V gene are MNHEY and SVGAGI. The CDR3 is 16 amino acids. CDR3 bases: TGTGCCAGCAGTTACTCGATCCGGGAGGGCCTTGATACGCAGTATTTT. It codes for CASSYSIREGLDTQYF.